Below, one T cell receptor beta chain is given with its context. The antigen is undetermined. The second PCR ran about 6 to 11 cycles with a sample-barcoded 5' primer and J-beta primers. In TCRdb, the 5' RACE reads were re-called with MiXCR into one record per CDR3 protein. The table has about 630,000 distinct CDR3 sequences, 20% to 25% seen once. This sample was included in a study of blood T cells in healthy people across ages. Whole-study results and caveats: Compared with aged donors, long-lived donors showed fewer expanded clones, suggesting selection.

Trimming removed 2 bases from V and 4 bases from J, with 12 bases in between. This CDR3 comprises 14 residues. Germline-derived CDR1 and CDR2 are SGHRS and YFSETQ. The V call is TRBV5-1, the J call TRBJ2-5; tentative D call: TRBD2 (7 bases). The clonotype originates from a man in his 70s in good health. The source material was blood. The CDR3 nucleotides are TGCGCCAGCAGCTTACAGGGAGGGCCAGAGACCCAGTACTTC. Its protein product is CASSLQGGPETQYF.